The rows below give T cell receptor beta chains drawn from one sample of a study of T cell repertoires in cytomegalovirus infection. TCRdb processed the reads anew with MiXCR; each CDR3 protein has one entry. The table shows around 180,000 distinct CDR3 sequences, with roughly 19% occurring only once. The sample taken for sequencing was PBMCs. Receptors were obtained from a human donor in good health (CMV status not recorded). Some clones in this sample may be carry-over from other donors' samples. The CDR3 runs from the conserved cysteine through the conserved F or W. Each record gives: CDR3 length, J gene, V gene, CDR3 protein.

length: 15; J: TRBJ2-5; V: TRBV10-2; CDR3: CASSEYGQPWETQYF
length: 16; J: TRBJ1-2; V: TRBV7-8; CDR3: CASSIFAGGQSYGYTF
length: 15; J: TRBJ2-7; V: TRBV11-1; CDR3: CASRPGPTLGWEQYF
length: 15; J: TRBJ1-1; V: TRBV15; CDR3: CATSRDLKGGTEAFF
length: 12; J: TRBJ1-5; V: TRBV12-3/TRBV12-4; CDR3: CASSFSGQPQHF
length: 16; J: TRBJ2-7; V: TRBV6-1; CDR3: CASSLMTGGNPGGAYF
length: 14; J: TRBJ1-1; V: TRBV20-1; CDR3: CSARLGSMNTEAFF
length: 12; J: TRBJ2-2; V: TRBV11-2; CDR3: CASSNAAGELFF
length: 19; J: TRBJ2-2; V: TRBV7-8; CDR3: CASSLYRVGGVRNTGELFF
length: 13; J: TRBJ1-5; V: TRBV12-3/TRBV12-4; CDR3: CASSGVTDQPQHF
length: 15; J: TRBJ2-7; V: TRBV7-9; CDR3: CASSQGAGGPYEQYF
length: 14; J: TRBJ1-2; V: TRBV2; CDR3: CARESDGANYGYTF
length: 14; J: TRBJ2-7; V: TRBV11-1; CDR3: CASSFGQTSYEQYF
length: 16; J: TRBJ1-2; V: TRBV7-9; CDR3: CASSLRAGVENYGYTF
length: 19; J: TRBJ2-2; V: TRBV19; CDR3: CASSPLLAGGSFSTGELFF
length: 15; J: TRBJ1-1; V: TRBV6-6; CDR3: CASIGTRTFNTEAFF
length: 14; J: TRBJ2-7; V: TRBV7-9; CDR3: CASSFLGQGYEQYF
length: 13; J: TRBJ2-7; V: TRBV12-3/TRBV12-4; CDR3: CASSRDRVLRRYF
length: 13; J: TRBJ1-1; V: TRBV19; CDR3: CASSSREVRVAFF
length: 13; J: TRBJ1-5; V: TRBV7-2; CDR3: CASSLASDQPQHF
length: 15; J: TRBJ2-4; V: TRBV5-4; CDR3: CASSLMVGEGNIQYF
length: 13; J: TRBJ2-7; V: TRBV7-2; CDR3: CASSLSGLYEQYF
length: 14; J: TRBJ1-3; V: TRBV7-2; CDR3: CASSLGSAGNTIYF
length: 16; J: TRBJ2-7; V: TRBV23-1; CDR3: CASSQSIRDGNYEQYF
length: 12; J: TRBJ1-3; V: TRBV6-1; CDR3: CASSEDRLTIYF
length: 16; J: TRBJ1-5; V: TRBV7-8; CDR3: CASSPSGGRGNQPQHF
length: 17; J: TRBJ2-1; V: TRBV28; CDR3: CASSDGLAAFSYNEQFF
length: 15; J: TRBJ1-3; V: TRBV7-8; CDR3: CASSSRQGAGNTIYF
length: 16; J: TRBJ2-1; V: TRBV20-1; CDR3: CSASPTGRAWGNEQFF
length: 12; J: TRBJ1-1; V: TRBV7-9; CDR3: CASCTLNTEAFF
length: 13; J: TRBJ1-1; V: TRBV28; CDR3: CASRAAGFTEAFF
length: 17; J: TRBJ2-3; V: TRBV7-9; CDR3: CASSPSVATASTDTQYF
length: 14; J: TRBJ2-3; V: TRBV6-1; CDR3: CASSERTVKDTQYF
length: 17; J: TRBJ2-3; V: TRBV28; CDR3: CATRPYSGGEKADTQYF
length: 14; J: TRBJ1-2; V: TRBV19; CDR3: CASSIGGLDYGYTF
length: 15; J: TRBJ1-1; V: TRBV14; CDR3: CASSRGGSWNTEAFF
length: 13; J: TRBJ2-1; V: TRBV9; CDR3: CASSVESRREQFF
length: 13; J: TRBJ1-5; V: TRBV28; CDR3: CASRRTVGGPQHF
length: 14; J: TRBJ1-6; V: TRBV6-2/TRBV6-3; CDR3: CASSYLGANSPLHF
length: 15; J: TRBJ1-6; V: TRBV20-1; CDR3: CSASPLRGTTSPLHF
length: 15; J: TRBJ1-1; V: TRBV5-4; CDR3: CASSLGGQGGAEAFF
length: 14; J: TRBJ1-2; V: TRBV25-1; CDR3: CASSEQASNYGYTF
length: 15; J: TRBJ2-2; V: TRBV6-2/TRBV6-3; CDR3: CASWGQGPNTGELFF
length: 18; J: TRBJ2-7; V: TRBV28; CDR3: CASRQPPGLAGGGHEQYF
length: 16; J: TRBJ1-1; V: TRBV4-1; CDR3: CASSLHIDVPNTEAFF
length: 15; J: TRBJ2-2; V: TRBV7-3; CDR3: CASSLTGGSNGELFF
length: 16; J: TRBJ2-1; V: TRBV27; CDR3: CASSTPGLALVGEQFF
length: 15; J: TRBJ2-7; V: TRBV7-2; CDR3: CASSSMAGGTYEQYF
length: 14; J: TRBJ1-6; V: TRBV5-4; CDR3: CASSLDALNSPLHF
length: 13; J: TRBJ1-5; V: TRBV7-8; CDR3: CASSLAQDQPQHF
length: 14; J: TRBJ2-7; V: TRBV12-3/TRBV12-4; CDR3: CASSDDGVSYEQYF
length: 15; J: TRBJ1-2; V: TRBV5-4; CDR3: CASMCPGQTFYGYTF
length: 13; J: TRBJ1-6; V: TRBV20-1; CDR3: CSAPFTGGSPLHF
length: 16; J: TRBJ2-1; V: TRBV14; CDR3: CASSQAPGVQYNEQFF
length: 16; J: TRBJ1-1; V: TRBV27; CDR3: CASSKGQGVRYTEAFF